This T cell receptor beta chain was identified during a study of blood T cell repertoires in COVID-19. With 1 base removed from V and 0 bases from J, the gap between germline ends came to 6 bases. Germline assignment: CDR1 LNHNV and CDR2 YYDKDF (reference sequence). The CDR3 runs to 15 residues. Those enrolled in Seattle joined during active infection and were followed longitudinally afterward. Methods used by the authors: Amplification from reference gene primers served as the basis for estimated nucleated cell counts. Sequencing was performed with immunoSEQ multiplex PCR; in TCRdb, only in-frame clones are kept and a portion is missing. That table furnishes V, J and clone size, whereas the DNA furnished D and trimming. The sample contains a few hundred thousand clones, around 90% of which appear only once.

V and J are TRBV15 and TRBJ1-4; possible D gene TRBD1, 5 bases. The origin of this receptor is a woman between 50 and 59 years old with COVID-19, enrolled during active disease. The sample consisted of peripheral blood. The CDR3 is CATSRGRATNEKLFF. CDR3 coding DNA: TGTGCCACCAGCAGAGGCAGGGCAACTAATGAAAAACTGTTTTTT.